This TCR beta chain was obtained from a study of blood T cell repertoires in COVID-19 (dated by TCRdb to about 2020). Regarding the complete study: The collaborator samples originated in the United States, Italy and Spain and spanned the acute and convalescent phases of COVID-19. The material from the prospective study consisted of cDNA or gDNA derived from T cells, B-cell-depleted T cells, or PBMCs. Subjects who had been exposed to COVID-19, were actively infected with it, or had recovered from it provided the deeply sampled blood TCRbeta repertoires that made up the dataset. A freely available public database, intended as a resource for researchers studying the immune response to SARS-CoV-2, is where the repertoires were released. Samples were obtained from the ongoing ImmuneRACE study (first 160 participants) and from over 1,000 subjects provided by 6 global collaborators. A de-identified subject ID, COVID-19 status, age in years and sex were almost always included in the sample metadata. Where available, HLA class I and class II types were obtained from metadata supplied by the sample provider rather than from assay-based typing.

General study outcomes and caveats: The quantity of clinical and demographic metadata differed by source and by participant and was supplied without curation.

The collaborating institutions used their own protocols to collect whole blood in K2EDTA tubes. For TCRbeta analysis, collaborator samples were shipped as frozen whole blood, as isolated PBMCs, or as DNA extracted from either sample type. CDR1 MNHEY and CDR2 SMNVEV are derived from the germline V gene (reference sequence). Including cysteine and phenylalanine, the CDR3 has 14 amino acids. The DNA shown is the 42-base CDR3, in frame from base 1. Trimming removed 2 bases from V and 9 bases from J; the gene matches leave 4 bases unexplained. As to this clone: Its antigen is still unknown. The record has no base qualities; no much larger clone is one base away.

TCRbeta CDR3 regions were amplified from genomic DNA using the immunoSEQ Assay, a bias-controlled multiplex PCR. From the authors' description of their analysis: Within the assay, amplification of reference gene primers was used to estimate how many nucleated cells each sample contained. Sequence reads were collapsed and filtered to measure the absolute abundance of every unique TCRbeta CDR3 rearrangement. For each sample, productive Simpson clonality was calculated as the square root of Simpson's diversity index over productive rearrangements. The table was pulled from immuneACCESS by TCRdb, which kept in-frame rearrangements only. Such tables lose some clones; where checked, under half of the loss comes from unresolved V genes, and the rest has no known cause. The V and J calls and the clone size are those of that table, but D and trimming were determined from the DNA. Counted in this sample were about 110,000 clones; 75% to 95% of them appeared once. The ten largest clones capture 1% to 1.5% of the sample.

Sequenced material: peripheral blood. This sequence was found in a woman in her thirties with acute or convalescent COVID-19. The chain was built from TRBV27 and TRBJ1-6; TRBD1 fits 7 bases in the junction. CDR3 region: CASSLGQGVSPLHF. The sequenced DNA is TGTGCCAGCAGTTTAGGGCAGGGGGTTTCACCCCTCCACTTT.